One sample yielded the 9 T cell receptor beta chains listed below, sequenced in a study of CD8 T cells in Susac syndrome. RNA was extracted with the RNeasy kit, and a quantity of about 0.45 to 1 ug was reverse transcribed using random hexamers. TCRdb recomputed calls from the immunoSEQ multiplex PCR reads with MiXCR, one row per CDR3 protein. Of about 430,000 distinct CDR3 sequences in the sample, more than 80% were seen once. The sample comprised CD8+ T cells from PBMCs. The receptors were sampled from a human donor with multiple sclerosis.

This rearrangement joins TRBV7-9 to TRBJ2-5; 9 bases match TRBD2. The V segment lost 5 bases and the J segment 3 bases; nucleotides outside the gene matches: 10. CDR1 SEHNR and CDR2 FQNEAQ come from the germline V gene (reference sequence). The CDR3 runs to 16 residues. The CDR3 bases are TGTGCCAGCAGCCCCCTGACTAGCGGTTCTGAAGAGACCCAGTACTTC. It yields the protein CASSPLTSGSEETQYF.

The chain carries TRBV3-1 and TRBJ1-5, with no clear D. V was cut by 0 bases and J by 9 bases, with 15 bases left in between. The V gene's germline CDR1 is LGHDT and CDR2 YNNKEL (reference sequence). The CDR3 has 15 amino acids. The CDR3 region has the DNA TGTGCCAGCAGCCAAGATCCAGGTTTCGCGTGGCCCCAGCATTTT. As protein: CASSQDPGFAWPQHF. Full variable domain (missing parts from reference TRBV3-1 and TRBJ1-5): DTAVSQTPKYLVTQMGNDKSIKCEQNLGHDTMYWYKQDSKKFLKIMFSYNNKELIINETVPNRFSPKSPDKAHLNLHINSLELGDSAVYFCASSQDPGFAWPQHFGDGTRLSIL.

This chain joins TRBV4-1 and TRBJ2-5, with TRBD2 matching over 7 bases. The germline V gene has CDR1 MGHRA and CDR2 YSYEKL. The V gene end was trimmed by 0 bases and the J gene end by 5 bases; junction bases not matched to a gene: 3. The CDR3 spans 14 residues. The CDR3 DNA sequence: TGCGCCAGCAGCCAAGATCGGGGGGACGAGACCCAGTACTTC. Translating it yields CASSQDRGDETQYF.

The chain recombines TRBV19 with TRBJ2-7; possibly TRBD1 for D (6 bases). The CDR3 is made up of 13 amino acids. Germline lookup yields CDR1 LNHDA and CDR2 SQIVND (reference sequence). Deletions cut 11 bases from V and 0 bases from J, with 14 bases between. This CDR3 reads CASRRDNSYEQYF. CDR3 nucleotides: TGTGCCTCAAGACGGGACAACTCCTACGAGCAGTACTTC.

This clonotype was found once. CDR3 in DNA: TGCAGTGCACGCTGGACAGAGGAGAGCCGAACAGATACGCAGTATTTT. Translated, it gives CSARWTEESRTDTQYF. The chain combines TRBV20-1 with TRBJ2-3, with D possibly matching TRBD1 (6 bases). This CDR3 region has 16 residues. The ends were cut back, 6 bases at V and 3 bases at J, with 22 bases in the middle. CDR1 is DFQATT and CDR2 is SNEGSKA in the germline V gene (reference sequence).

In regard to this clonotype: A read error may account for a junction end that differs from germline. CDR3 protein: CASSSDSTEASF. The CDR3, as DNA: TGTGCCAGCAGCTCCGACAGCACTGAAGCTTCCTTT. This sequence joins TRBV5-4 and TRBJ1-1; D perhaps matches TRBD1 (5 bases). The CDR3 consists of 12 residues. The germline V gene encodes CDR1 SGHNT and CDR2 YYREEE (reference sequence). Together with reference TRBV5-4 and TRBJ1-1, the CDR3 gives the full variable domain: ETGVTQSPTHLIKTRGQQVTLRCSSQSGHNTVSWYQQALGQGPQFIFQYYREEENGRGNFPPRFSGLQFPNYSSELNVNALELDDSALYLCASSSDSTEASFGQGTRLTVV.

The V call is TRBV12-3 or TRBV12-4, the J call TRBJ2-7; 8 positions match TRBD2. The length of the CDR3 is 15 residues. V lost 3 bases and J lost 5; bases outside the gene matches: 9. CDR3 protein: CASSFSPGGPHEQYF. The CDR3 region has the DNA TGTGCCAGCAGTTTCTCTCCGGGAGGGCCACACGAGCAGTACTTC.

The J gene is TRBJ2-7, the V gene TRBV5-4, with D possibly being TRBD1 or TRBD2 (5 bases each). Germline V gene lookup returns CDR1 SGHNT and CDR2 YYREEE (reference sequence). Trimming shortened V by 3 bases and J by 6 bases, and 10 bases separated the two germline ends. This CDR3 is built from 12 residues. CDR3 DNA: TGTGCCAGCAGCTCGTTTGGGGGCGAGCAGTACTTC. Amino acid sequence: CASSSFGGEQYF.

V and J are TRBV27 and TRBJ2-7; 7 bases agree with TRBD2. CDR3 length: 10 residues. Germline trimming cut 10 bases from V and 7 bases from J; bases unmatched to any gene: 4. Germline V gives CDR1 MNHEY, CDR2 SMNVEV (reference sequence). The CDR3 bases are TGTGCCACCGGGGAGGGGGAGCAGTACTTC. Translating it yields CATGEGEQYF.